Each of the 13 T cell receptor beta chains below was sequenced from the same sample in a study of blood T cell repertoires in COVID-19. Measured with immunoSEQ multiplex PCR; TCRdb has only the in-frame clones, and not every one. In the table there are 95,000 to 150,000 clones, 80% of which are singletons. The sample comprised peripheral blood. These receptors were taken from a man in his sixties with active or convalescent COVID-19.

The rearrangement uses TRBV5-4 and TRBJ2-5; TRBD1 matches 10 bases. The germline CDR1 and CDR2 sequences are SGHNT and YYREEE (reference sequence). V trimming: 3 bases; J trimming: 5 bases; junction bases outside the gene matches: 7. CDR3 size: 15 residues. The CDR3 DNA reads TGTGCCAGCAGCTCACGGGACAGGGGTTGGGAGACCCAGTACTTC. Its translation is CASSSRDRGWETQYF.

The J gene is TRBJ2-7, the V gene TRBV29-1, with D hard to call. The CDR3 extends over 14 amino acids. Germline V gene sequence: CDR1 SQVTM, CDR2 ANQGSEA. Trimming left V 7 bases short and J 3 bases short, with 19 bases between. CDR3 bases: TGCAGCGCTGCCGGGTCCGGAGATGGCTACGAGCAGTACTTC. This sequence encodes CSAAGSGDGYEQYF.

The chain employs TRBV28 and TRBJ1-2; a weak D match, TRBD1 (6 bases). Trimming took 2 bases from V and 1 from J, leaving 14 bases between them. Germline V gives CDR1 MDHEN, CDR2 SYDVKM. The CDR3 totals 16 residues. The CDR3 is CASSLVGQQINYGYTF. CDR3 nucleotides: TGTGCCAGCAGTTTAGTTGGACAGCAAATTAACTATGGCTACACCTTC.

The CDR3 region has the DNA TGTGCCAGCAGTGGACAGGTTAAAGAGACCCAGTACTTC. It codes for CASSGQVKETQYF. The V gene is TRBV12-3 or TRBV12-4, the J gene TRBJ2-5; TRBD1 matches at 7 bases. CDR3 size: 13 residues. The V gene end was trimmed by 5 bases and the J gene end by 3 bases; junction bases not matched to a gene: 3.

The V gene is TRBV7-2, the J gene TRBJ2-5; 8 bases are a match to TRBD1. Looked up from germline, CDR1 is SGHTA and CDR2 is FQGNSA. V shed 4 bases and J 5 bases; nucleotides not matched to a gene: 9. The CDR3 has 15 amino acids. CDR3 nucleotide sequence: TGTGCCAGCAGCTCGTCAGGACAGGGTGCGGAGACCCAGTACTTC. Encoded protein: CASSSSGQGAETQYF.

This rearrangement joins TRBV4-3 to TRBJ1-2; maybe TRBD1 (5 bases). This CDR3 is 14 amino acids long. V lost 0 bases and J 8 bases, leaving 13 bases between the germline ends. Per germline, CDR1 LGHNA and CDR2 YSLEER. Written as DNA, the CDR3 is TGCGCCAGCAGCCAAGAATCGGGGGGTGGCGGCTACACCTTC. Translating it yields CASSQESGGGGYTF.

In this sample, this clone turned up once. CDR3 region: CASSISPRNTGELFF. The CDR3 DNA reads as TGTGCCAGTAGTATTTCACCGCGGAACACCGGGGAGCTGTTTTTT. This sequence joins TRBV19 and TRBJ2-2, with D unclear. With 3 bases removed from V and 1 base from J, the gap between germline ends came to 9 bases. CDR3 length equals 15 residues. Germline CDR1 LNHDA, CDR2 SQIVND (reference sequence).

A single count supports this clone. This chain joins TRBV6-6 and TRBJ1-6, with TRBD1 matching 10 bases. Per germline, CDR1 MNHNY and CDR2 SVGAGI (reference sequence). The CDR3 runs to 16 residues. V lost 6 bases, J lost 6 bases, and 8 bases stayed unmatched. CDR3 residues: CASRRTTGGFNSPLHF. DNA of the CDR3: TGTGCCAGCAGACGCACGACAGGGGGCTTTAATTCACCCCTCCACTTT.

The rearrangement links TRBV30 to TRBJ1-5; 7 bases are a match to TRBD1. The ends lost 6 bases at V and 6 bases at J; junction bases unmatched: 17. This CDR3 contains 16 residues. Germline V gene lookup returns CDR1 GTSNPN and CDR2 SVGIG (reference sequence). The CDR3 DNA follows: TGTGCCTGTCCCCAGTCCGGGACAGAGTTAAGTCAGCCCCAGCATTTT. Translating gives CACPQSGTELSQPQHF.

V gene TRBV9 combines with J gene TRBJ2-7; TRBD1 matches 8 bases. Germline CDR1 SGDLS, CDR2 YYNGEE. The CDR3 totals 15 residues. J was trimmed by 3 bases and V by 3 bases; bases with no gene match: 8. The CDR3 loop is CASSAGQGSGYEQYF. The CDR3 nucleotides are TGTGCCAGCAGCGCAGGACAGGGATCCGGCTACGAGCAGTACTTC.

The CDR3 DNA reads TGCGCCAGCAGCTCACCGGGACAGGGGGCGAGGTCTGAAGCTTTCTTT. It is translated as CASSSPGQGARSEAFF. The chain combines TRBV4-1 with TRBJ1-1, with 12 nucleotides matching TRBD1. The trim removed 5 bases at V and 6 bases at J, leaving 10 bases unmatched. The CDR3 is 16 amino acids. Germline V gives CDR1 MGHRA, CDR2 YSYEKL.

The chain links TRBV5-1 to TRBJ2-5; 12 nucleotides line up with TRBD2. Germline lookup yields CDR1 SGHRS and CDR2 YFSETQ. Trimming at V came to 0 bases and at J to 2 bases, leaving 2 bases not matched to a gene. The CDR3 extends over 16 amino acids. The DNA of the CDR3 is TGCGCCAGCAGCTTGGCACTAGCGGGAGGTCAAGAGACCCAGTACTTC. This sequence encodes CASSLALAGGQETQYF.

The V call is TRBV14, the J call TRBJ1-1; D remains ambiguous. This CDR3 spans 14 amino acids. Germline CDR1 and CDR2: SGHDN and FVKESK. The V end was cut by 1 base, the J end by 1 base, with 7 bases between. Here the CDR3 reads CASSQVRGNTEAFF. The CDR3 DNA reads TGTGCCAGCAGCCAAGTCCGGGGGAACACTGAAGCTTTCTTT.